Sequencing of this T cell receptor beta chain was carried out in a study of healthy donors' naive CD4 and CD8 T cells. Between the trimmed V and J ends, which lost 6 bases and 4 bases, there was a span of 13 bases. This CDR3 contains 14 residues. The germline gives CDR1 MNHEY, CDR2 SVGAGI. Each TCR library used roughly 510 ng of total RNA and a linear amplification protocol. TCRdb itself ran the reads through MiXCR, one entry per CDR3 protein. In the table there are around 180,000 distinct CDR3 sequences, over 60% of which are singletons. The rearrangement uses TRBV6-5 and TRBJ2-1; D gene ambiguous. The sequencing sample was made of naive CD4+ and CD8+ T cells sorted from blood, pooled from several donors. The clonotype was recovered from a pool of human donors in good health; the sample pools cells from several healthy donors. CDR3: CASSTGAPYNEQFF. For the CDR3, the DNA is TGTGCCAGCAGCACCGGTGCACCTTACAATGAGCAGTTCTTC.